The sequence of this T cell receptor (beta chain) was determined in a study of CD8+CD57+ T cells in acquired aplastic anemia. General study points: Patients and controls had CD8+ Simpson's diversity values that were not significantly distinct.

This clonotype was observed many times. As yet, its antigen is unknown. By flow cytometry, patients selected for sequencing had shown an expansion of CD8+CD57+ cells. Genomic DNA templated the TCR beta VDJ and CDR3 profiling. MiXCR was run by TCRdb on the reads, yielding one entry per CDR3 protein. The repertoire holds under 200,000 distinct CDR3 sequences, with around half as singletons. This receptor was obtained from a human donor with aplastic anemia. The sequenced sample was sorted CD4+, CD8+, or CD8+CD57+ T cells (not recorded which) from PBMCs.

CDR3 bases: TGTGCCAGTAGTATTTCTGGGGGCTCGGGATACAATGAGCAGTTCTTC. Protein product: CASSISGGSGYNEQFF. The rearrangement uses TRBV19 and TRBJ2-1; D is perhaps TRBD1 (6 bases). V was cut by 3 bases and J by 4 bases, with 16 bases left in between. The germline CDR1 and CDR2 sequences are LNHDA and SQIVND (reference sequence). The CDR3 spans 16 residues.